Listed below are T cell receptor beta chains from one sample, sequenced in a study of cytomegalovirus exposure and HLA in healthy donors. Measured with immunoSEQ multiplex PCR; TCRdb has only the in-frame clones, and not every one. The table includes approximately 93,000 clones, approximately 60% detected once. The source material was PBMCs. The receptors were sampled from a boy aged 10-17 years in good health and CMV-seropositive. CDR3s include the opening cysteine and the closing phenylalanine or tryptophan. A D gene is named only where the DNA matches it firmly. Where a row states a size, it is once, few, many or the class of an expanded clone; other rows omit it.

clone_size: NA
v_call: TRBV27
j_call: TRBJ1-5
d_call: TRBD1
cdr3_nt: TGTGCCAGCAGTCCCGACAGGGGGCGGGGGAGCAGACAGCCCCAGCATTTT
cdr3_aa: CASSPDRGRGSRQPQHF

clone_size: NA
v_call: TRBV28
j_call: TRBJ2-7
d_call: TRBD2
cdr3_nt: TGTGCCAGCAGTTTATACACGACTAGCGGGATAACCTACGAGCAGTACTTC
cdr3_aa: CASSLYTTSGITYEQYF

clone_size: NA
v_call: TRBV19
j_call: TRBJ1-1
d_call: TRBD1
cdr3_nt: TGTGCCAGTAGTATTCGTGGGGGACAGGTGAACACTGAAGCTTTCTTT
cdr3_aa: CASSIRGGQVNTEAFF

clone_size: NA
v_call: TRBV25-1
j_call: TRBJ2-1
d_call: NA
cdr3_nt: TGTGCCAGCAGTGAATCGGTTCGCCGGAATGAGCAGTTCTTC
cdr3_aa: CASSESVRRNEQFF

clone_size: few
v_call: TRBV29-1
j_call: TRBJ1-1
d_call: NA
cdr3_nt: TGCAGCGTTGAAGATCCAAGGGGCGCGGACACTGAAGCTTTCTTT
cdr3_aa: CSVEDPRGADTEAFF

clone_size: NA
v_call: TRBV2
j_call: TRBJ2-2
d_call: NA
cdr3_nt: TGTGCCAGCAGGGGATCCCTGCAGCAGGGGCTTGGGCCGTCCGGGGAGCTGTTTTTT
cdr3_aa: CASRGSLQQGLGPSGELFF

clone_size: NA
v_call: TRBV4-1
j_call: TRBJ2-7
d_call: NA
cdr3_nt: TGCGCCAGCAGCCTCAGGGTGGACGACGAGCAGTACTTC
cdr3_aa: CASSLRVDDEQYF

clone_size: NA
v_call: TRBV7-2
j_call: TRBJ2-2
d_call: TRBD2
cdr3_nt: TGTGCCAGCAGCTTAGGGGTCACTAGCGGCACCGGGGAGCTGTTTTTT
cdr3_aa: CASSLGVTSGTGELFF

clone_size: NA
v_call: TRBV19
j_call: TRBJ1-4
d_call: TRBD1
cdr3_nt: TGTGCCAGTAGCTTCGGACAGGTCACTAATGAAAAACTGTTTTTT
cdr3_aa: CASSFGQVTNEKLFF

clone_size: few
v_call: TRBV15
j_call: TRBJ2-7
d_call: NA
cdr3_nt: TGTGCCACCAGCGCTTCTACTAACGAGCAGTACTTC
cdr3_aa: CATSASTNEQYF

clone_size: few
v_call: TRBV5-6
j_call: TRBJ2-1
d_call: NA
cdr3_nt: TGTGCCAGCAGCTCCGTCCTCAGCTCCTACAATGAGCAGTTCTTC
cdr3_aa: CASSSVLSSYNEQFF

clone_size: NA
v_call: TRBV6-4
j_call: TRBJ2-2
d_call: TRBD2
cdr3_nt: TGTGCCAGCAGTGACGGGACTAGCGGGACCGGGGAGCTGTTTTTT
cdr3_aa: CASSDGTSGTGELFF

clone_size: NA
v_call: TRBV7-2
j_call: TRBJ2-3
d_call: NA
cdr3_nt: TGTGCCAGCATGGCTAGCTCTGATACGCAGTATTTT
cdr3_aa: CASMASSDTQYF

clone_size: NA
v_call: TRBV6-5
j_call: TRBJ2-7
d_call: TRBD2
cdr3_nt: TGTGCCAGCACCCCAAGCGGGAGAGCCTACGAGCAGTACTTC
cdr3_aa: CASTPSGRAYEQYF

clone_size: few
v_call: TRBV29-1
j_call: TRBJ2-5
d_call: NA
cdr3_nt: TGCAGCGCGGGGGAAACCCAGTACTTC
cdr3_aa: CSAGETQYF